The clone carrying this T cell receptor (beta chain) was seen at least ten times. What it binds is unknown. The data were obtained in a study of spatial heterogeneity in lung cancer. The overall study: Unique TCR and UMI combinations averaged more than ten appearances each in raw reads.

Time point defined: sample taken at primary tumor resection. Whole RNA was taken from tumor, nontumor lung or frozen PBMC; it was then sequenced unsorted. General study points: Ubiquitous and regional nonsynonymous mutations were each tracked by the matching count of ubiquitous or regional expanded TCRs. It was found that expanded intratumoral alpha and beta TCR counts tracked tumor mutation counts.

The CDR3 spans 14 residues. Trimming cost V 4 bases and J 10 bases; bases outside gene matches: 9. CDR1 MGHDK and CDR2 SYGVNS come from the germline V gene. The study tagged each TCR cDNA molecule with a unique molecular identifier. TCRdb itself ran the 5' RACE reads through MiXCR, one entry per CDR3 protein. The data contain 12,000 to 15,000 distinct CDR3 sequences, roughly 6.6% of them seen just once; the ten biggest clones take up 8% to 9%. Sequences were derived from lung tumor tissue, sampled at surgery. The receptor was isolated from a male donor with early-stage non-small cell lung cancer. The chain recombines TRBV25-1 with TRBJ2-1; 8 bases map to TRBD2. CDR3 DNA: TGTGCCAGCAGTGTTAGCGGGACCCCATGGGAGCAGTTCTTC. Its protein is CASSVSGTPWEQFF. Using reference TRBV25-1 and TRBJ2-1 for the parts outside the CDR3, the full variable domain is EADIYQTPRYLVIGTGKKITLECSQTMGHDKMYWYQQDPGMELHLIHYSYGVNSTEKGDLSSESTVSRIRTEHFPLTLESARPSHTSQYLCASSVSGTPWEQFFGPGTRLTVL.